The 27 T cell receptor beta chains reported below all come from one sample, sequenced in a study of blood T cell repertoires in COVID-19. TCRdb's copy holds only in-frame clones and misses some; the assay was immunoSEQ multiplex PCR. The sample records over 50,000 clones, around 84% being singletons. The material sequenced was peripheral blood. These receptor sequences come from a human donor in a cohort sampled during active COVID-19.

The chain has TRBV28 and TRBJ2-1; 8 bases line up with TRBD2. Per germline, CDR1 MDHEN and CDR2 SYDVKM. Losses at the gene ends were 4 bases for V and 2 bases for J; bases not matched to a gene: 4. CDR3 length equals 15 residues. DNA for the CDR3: TGTGCCAGCAGTTCCGCCGGGGGGGCCTACAATGAGCAGTTCTTC. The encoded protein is CASSSAGGAYNEQFF.

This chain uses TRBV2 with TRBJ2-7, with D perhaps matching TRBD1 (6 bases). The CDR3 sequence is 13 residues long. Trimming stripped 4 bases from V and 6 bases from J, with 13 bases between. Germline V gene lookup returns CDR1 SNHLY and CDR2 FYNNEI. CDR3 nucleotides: TGTGCCAGCAGTGGAGGGAGCAGGGGCGAGCAGTACTTC. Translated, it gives CASSGGSRGEQYF.

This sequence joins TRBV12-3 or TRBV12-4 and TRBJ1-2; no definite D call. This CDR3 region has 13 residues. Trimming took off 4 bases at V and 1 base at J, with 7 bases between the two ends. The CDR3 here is CASSSGNNYGYTF. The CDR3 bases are TGTGCCAGCAGTTCAGGCAATAACTATGGCTACACCTTC.

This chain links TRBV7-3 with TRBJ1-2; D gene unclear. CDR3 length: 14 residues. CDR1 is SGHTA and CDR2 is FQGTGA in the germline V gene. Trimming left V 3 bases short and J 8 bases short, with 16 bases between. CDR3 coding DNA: TGTGCCAGCAGCTTTGCCGGGGAACGTGGAGGCTACACCTTC. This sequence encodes CASSFAGERGGYTF.

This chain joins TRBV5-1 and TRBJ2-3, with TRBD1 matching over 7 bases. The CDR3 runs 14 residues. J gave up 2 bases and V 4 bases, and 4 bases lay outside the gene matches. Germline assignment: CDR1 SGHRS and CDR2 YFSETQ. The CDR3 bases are TGCGCCAGCAGCCCGGGACAGAACACAGATACGCAGTATTTT. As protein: CASSPGQNTDTQYF.

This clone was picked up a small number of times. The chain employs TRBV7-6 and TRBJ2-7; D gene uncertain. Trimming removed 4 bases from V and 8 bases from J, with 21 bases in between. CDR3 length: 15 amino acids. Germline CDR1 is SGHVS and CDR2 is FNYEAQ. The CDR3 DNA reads TGTGCCAGCAGCTCCAGACCAAGTGGCACTGGGCAGCAGTACTTC. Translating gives CASSSRPSGTGQQYF.

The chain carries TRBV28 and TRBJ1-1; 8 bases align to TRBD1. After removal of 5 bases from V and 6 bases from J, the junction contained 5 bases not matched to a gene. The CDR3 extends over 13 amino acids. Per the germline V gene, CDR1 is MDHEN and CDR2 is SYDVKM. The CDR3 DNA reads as TGTGCCAGCAGTCGTCAGGGGGCCCCTGAAGCTTTCTTT. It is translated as CASSRQGAPEAFF.

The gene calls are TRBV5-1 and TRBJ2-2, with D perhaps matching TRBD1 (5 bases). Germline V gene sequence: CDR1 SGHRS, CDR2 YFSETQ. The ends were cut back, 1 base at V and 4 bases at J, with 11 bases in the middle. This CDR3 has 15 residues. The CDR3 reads CASSLQGRSTGELFF. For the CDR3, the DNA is TGCGCCAGCAGCTTGCAGGGAAGAAGCACCGGGGAGCTGTTTTTT.

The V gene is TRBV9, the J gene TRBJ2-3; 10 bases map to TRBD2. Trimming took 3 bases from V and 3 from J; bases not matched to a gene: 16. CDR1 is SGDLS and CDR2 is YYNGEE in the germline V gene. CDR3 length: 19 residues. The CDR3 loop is CASSEQGSSGGFATDTQYF. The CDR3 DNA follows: TGTGCCAGCAGCGAACAGGGGTCTAGCGGGGGCTTCGCAACAGATACGCAGTATTTT. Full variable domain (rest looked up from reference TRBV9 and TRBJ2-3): DSGVTQTPKHLITATGQRVTLRCSPRSGDLSVYWYQQSLDQGLQFLIQYYNGEERAKGNILERFSAQQFPDLHSELNLSSLELGDSALYFCASSEQGSSGGFATDTQYFGPGTRLTVL.

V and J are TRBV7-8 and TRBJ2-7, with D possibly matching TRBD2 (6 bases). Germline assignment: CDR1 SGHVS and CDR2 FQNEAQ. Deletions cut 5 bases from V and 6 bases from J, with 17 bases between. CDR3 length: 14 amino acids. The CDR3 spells CASSPLAGGGEQYF. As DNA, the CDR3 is TGTGCCAGCAGCCCCCTAGCCGGGGGAGGCGAGCAGTACTTC.

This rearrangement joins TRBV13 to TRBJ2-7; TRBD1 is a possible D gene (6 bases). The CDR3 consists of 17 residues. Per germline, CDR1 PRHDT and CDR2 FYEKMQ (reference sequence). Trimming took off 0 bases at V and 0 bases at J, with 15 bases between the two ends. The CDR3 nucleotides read TGTGCCAGCAGCTTAGGGGGACAAGGGCAAAACTCCTACGAGCAGTACTTC. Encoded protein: CASSLGGQGQNSYEQYF.

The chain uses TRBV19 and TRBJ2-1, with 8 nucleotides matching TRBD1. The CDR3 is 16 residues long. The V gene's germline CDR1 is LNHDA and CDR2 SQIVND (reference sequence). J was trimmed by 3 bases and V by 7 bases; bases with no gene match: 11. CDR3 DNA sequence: TGTGCCAGTACCAATCAACAGGGGGGTAACTACAATGAGCAGTTCTTC. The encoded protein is CASTNQQGGNYNEQFF.

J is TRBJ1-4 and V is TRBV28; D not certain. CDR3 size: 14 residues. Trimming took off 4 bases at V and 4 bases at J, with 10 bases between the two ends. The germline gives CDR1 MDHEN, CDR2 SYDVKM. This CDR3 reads CASSSPLINEKLFF. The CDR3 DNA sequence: TGTGCCAGCAGTTCCCCTCTTATTAATGAAAAACTGTTTTTT.

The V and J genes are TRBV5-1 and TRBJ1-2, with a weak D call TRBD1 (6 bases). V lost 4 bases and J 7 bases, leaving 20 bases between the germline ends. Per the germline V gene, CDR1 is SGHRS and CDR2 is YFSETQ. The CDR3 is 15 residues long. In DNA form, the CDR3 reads TGCGCCAGCAGCCCAGGGACACCCACGTTGGGTGGCTACACCTTC. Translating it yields CASSPGTPTLGGYTF.

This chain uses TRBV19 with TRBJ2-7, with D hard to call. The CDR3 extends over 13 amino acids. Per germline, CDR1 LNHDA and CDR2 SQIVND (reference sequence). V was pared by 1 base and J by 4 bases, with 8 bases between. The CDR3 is CASSIVSGYEQYF. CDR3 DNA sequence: TGTGCCAGTAGTATAGTATCCGGTTACGAGCAGTACTTC.

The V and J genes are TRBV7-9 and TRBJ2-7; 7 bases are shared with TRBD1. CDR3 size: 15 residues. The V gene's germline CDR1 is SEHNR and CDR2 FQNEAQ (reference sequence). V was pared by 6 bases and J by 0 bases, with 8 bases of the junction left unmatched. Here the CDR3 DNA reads TGTGCCAGCAGTTCTACCGGGACAGCCTCCTACGAGCAGTACTTC. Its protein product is CASSSTGTASYEQYF.

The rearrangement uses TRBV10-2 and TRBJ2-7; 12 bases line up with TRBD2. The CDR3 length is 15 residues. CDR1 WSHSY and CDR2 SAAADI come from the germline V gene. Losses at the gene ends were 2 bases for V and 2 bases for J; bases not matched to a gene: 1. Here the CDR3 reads CASSEPSGGAYEQYF. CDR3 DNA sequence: TGCGCCAGCAGTGAGCCTAGCGGGGGGGCCTACGAGCAGTACTTC.

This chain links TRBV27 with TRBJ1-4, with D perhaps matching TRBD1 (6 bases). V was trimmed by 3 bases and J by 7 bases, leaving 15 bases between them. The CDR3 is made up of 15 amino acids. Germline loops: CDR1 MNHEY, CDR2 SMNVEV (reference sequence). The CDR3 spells CASSFSGDRTEKLFF. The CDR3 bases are TGTGCCAGCAGTTTCAGTGGAGACAGGACTGAAAAACTGTTTTTT. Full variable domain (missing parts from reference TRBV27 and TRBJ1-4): EAQVTQNPRYLITVTGKKLTVTCSQNMNHEYMSWYRQDPGLGLRQIYYSMNVEVTDKGDVPEGYKVSRKEKRNFPLILESPSPNQTSLYFCASSFSGDRTEKLFFGSGTQLSVL.

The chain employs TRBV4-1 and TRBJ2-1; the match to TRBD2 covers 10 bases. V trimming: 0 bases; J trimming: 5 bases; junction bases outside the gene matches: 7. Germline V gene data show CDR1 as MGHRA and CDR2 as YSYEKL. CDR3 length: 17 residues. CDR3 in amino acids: CASSQDWLLAGNNEQFF. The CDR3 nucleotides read TGCGCCAGCAGCCAAGATTGGCTACTAGCGGGGAACAATGAGCAGTTCTTC.

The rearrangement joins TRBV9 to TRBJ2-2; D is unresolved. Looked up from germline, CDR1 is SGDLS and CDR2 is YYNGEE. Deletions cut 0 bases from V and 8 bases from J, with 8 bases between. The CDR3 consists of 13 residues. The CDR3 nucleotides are TGTGCCAGCAGCGTAGTCGGGTGGGGGGAGCTGTTTTTT. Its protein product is CASSVVGWGELFF.

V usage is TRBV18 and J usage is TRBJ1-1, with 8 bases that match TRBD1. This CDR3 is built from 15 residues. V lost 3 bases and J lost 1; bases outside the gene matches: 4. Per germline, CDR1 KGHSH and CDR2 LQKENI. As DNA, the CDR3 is TGTGCCAGCTCACCCGGACAGGGTTCGAACACTGAAGCTTTCTTT. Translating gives CASSPGQGSNTEAFF. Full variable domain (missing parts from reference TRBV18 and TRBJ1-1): NAGVMQNPRHLVRRRGQEARLRCSPMKGHSHVYWYRQLPEEGLKFMVYLQKENIIDESGMPKERFSAEFPKEGPSILRIQQVVRGDSAAYFCASSPGQGSNTEAFFGQGTRLTVV.

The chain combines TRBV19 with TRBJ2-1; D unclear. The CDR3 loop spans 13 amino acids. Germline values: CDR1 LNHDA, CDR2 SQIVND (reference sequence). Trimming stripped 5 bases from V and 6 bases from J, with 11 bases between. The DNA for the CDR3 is TGTGCCAGTAGTGCCCAGGCTTTCAATGAGCAGTTCTTC. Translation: CASSAQAFNEQFF.

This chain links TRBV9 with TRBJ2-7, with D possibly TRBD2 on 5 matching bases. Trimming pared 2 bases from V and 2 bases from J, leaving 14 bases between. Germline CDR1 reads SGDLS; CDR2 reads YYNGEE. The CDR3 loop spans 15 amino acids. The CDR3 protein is CASSVSASGTYEQYF. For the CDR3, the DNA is TGTGCCAGCAGCGTCTCGGCCAGCGGTACCTACGAGCAGTACTTC.

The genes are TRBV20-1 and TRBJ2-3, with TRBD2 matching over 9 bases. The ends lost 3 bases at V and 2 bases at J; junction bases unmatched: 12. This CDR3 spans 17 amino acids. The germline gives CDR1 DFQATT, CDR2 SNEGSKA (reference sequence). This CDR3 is CSASWASGKGPTDTQYF. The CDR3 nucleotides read TGCAGTGCTAGTTGGGCTAGCGGGAAGGGACCCACAGATACGCAGTATTTT.

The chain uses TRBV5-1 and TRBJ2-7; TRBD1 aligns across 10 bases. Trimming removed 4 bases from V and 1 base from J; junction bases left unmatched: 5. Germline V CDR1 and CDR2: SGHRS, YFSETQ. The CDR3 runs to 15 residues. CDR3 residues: CASSPRQGASYEQYF. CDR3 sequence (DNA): TGCGCCAGCAGCCCAAGACAGGGGGCTTCCTACGAGCAGTACTTC. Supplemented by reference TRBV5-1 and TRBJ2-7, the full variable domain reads KAGVTQTPRYLIKTRGQQVTLSCSPISGHRSVSWYQQTPGQGLQFLFEYFSETQRNKGNFPGRFSGRQFSNSRSEMNVSTLELGDSALYLCASSPRQGASYEQYFGPGTRLTVT.

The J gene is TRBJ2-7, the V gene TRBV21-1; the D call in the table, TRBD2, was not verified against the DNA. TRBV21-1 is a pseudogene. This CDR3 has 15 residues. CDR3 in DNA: TGTGCCAGCAGCGGCCGAGCGGGGGGGCGATACGAGCAGTACTTC. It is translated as CASSGRAGGRYEQYF.

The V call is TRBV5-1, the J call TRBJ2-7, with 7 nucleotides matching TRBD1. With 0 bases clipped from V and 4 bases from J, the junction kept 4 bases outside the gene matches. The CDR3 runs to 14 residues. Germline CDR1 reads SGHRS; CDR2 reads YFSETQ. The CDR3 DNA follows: TGCGCCAGCAGCTTGGTCCCAGGGGGATACGAGCAGTACTTC. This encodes CASSLVPGGYEQYF.